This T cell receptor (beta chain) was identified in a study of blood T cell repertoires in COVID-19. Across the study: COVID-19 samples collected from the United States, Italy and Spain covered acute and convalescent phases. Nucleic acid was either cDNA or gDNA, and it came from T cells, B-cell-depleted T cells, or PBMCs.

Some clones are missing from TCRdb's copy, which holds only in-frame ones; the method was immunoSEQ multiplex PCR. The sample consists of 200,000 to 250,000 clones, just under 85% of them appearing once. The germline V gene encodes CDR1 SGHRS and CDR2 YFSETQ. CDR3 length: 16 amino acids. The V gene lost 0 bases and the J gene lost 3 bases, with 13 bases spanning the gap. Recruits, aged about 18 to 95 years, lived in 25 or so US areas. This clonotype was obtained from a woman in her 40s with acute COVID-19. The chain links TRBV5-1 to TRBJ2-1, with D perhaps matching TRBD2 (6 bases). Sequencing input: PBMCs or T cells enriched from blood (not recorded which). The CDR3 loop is CASSLGDAGNYNEQFF. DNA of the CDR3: TGCGCCAGCAGCTTGGGGGACGCGGGGAACTACAATGAGCAGTTCTTC.